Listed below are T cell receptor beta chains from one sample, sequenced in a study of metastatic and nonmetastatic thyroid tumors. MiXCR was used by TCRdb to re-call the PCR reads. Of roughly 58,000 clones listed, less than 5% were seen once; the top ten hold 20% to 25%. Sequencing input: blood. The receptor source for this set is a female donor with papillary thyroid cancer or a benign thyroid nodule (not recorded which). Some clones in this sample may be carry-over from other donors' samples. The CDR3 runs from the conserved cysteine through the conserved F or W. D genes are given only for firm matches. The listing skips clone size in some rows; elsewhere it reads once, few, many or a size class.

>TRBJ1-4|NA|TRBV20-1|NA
TGCAGTGCGGATCCGGACAGTAATGAAAAACTGTTTTTT
CSADPDSNEKLFF
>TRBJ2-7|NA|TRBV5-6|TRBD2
TGTGCCAGCAGCTTGGGACTAGCGGCCTCCTACGAGCAGTACTTC
CASSLGLAASYEQYF
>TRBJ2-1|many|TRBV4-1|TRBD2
TGCGCCAGCAGCCAAGATCCCCAGCGGGAGATGGGGGGGTCGAGTTTC
CASSQDPQREMGGSSF
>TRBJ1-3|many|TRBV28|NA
TGTGCCAGCAGTTCTCCTAGCTCTGGAAACACCATATATTTT
CASSSPSSGNTIYF
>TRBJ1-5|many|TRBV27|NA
TGTGCCAGCAGTTTATCCTCCCCAGGGGACGGTCAGCCCCAGCATTTT
CASSLSSPGDGQPQHF
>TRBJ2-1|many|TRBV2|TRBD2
TGTGCCAGCAGTACCCCCCCCACTAGCGGGATTTACAATGAGCAGTTCTTC
CASSTPPTSGIYNEQFF
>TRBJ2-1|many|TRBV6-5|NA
TGTGCCAGCAGTTACGACCTTTCCCCCGTTGAGCAGTTCTTC
CASSYDLSPVEQFF
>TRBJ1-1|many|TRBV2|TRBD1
TGTGCCAGCGAGGGACAGAGAGACACTGAAGCTTTCTTT
CASEGQRDTEAFF
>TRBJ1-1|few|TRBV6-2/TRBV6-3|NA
TGTGCCAGCAGTTACGAGGTGGGCCAGAAGAACACTGAAGCTTTCTTT
CASSYEVGQKNTEAFF
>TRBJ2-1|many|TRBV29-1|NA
TGCAGCGTCAAAACAGGGCGAGGGCAGTTCTTC
CSVKTGRGQFF
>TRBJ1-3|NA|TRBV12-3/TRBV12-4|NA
TGTGCCAGCAGTTTAAGGCAGGGGTACGGAAACACCATATATTTT
CASSLRQGYGNTIYF
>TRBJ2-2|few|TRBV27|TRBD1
TGTGCCAGCAGTTCCCCGGGGGACAGGTCAAACACCGGGGAGCTGTTTTTT
CASSSPGDRSNTGELFF
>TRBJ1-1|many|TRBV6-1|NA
TGTGCCAGCAGGGCCACAGGGTCGTACACTGAAGCTTTCTTT
CASRATGSYTEAFF
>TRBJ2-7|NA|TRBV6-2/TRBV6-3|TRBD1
TGTGCCATCATTGGTAGAGGGGGCTCCCACGAGCAGTACTTC
CAIIGRGGSHEQYF
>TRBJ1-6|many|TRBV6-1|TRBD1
TGTGCCAGCACCCAACACGCCGGGACAGGGGGGCACCACTTT
CASTQHAGTGGHHF
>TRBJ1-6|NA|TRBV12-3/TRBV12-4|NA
TGTGCCAGCAGTTGGCGGAGCTCCTATAATTCACCCCTCCACTTT
CASSWRSSYNSPLHF
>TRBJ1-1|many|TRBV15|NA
TGTGCCACCAGCAGAGCTGCGAACATTGAAGCTTTCTTT
CATSRAANIEAFF
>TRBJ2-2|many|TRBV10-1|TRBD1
TGCGCCAGCAGACAGGGGGGTAACGGGGAGCTGTTTTTT
CASRQGGNGELFF
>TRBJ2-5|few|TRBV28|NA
TGTGCCAGCAGGGGAGGCGGGGGCCGAGAGACACAGTACTTC
CASRGGGGRETQYF
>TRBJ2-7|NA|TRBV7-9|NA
TGTGCCAGCAGCGGTAAACAGGGGGCTAGCGGGAACACCTACGAGCAGTACTTC
CASSGKQGASGNTYEQYF
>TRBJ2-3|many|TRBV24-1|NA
TGTGCCACCAGTGATTCGGGGTGGGGCACAGATACGCAGTATTTT
CATSDSGWGTDTQYF
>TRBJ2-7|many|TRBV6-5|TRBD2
TGTGCCAGCAGTTACTCGGGGGGGTCGTCCTCCTACGAGCAGTACTTC
CASSYSGGSSSYEQYF
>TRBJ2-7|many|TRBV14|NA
TGTGCCAGCAGCCAAGCGGGAGCCAGCGGCGGCGAGCAGTACTTC
CASSQAGASGGEQYF
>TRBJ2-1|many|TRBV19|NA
TGTGCCAGTGCCCATAAGGAGCAGTTCTTC
CASAHKEQFF
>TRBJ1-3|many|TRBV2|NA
TGTGCCAGCAGTGTCGGCCGGGGGGGCACAGGAAACACCATATATTTT
CASSVGRGGTGNTIYF
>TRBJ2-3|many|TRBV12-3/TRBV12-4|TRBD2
TGTGCCAGCAGTTTCATTCGGGAGGGGAAAGATACGCAGTATTTT
CASSFIREGKDTQYF
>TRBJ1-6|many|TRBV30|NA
TGTGCCTGGAGGACCCTACTAGCACCCCTCCACTTT
CAWRTLLAPLHF
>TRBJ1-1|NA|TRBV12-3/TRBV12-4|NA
TGTGCCAGCAGTTTACGGGGGAGCACTGAAGCTTTCTTT
CASSLRGSTEAFF
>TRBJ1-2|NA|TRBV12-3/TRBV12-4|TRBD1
TGTGCCAGCAGTAAAGGACAGGCCGCTAACTATGGCTACACCTTC
CASSKGQAANYGYTF
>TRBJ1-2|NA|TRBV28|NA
TGTGCCAGCCTGCCTGGTGGGTGCGCGTCCTATGTCTACACCTTC
CASLPGGCASYVYTF
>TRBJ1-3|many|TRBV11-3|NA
TGTGCCAGCAGTCAGATCTCTGGAAACATCATATATTTT
CASSQISGNIIYF
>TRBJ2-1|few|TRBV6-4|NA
TGTGCCATCAGCCGCGAACTACAGGGCACTGAGCAGTTCTTC
CAISRELQGTEQFF
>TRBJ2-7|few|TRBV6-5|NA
TGTGCCAGCAGTCACTACCCGGGACGGGTAACTTACTTC
CASSHYPGRVTYF
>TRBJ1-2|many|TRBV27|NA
TGTGCCAGCAGTTTAGAGGGAAGCTATGGCTACACCTTC
CASSLEGSYGYTF
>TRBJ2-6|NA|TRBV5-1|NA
TGCGCCAGCAGCACCGGTGGACTGGGGGGATCGAGATCTGGGGCCAACGTCCTGACTTTC
CASSTGGLGGSRSGANVLTF
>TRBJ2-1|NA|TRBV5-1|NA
TGCGCCAGCAGCTTGAGGGGTCTAGCGTGCTCCTACAATGAGCAGTTCTTC
CASSLRGLACSYNEQFF
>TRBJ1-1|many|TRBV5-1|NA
TGCGCCAGCAGTAGGAACAGGGACACTGAAGCTTTCTTT
CASSRNRDTEAFF
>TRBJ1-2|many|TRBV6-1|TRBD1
TGTGCCAGCAGTGAAACGTTGGGACAGGGAGGGGGGCCTGGTGGCTACACCTTC
CASSETLGQGGGPGGYTF
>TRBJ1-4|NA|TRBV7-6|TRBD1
TGTGCCAGCAGCCTTACACTCGGGACAGCGAATGAAAAACTGTTTTTT
CASSLTLGTANEKLFF
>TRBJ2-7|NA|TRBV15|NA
TGTGCCACCAGCAGAAGACACCCCGGGTACGAGCAGTACTTC
CATSRRHPGYEQYF
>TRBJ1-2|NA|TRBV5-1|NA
TGCGCCAGCGGCTTGGTGTCGGGGCATGGCTACACCTTC
CASGLVSGHGYTF
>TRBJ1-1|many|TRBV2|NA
TGTGCCAGCAAATTTAGAGCGACAGAGGGCACTGAAGCTTTCTTT
CASKFRATEGTEAFF
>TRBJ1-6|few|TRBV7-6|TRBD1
TGTGCCGGCAGCGCCTCTTTTGGACAGGGTCGTTCACCCCTCCACTTT
CAGSASFGQGRSPLHF
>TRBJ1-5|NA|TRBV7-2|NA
TGTGCCAGCAGCTTAGCGTGCCCGGGACGGCATCCCCAGCATTTT
CASSLACPGRHPQHF
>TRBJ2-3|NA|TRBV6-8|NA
TGTGCCAGCGGCCGAAGGGGCCTCCTAGATACGCAGTATTTT
CASGRRGLLDTQYF
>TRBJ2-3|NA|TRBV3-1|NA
TGTGCCAGCAGCCAAAGACAGGGCACAGATACGCAGTATTTT
CASSQRQGTDTQYF
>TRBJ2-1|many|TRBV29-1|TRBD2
TGCAGCGTGGGACTAGCGCCTTACAATGAGCAGTTCTTC
CSVGLAPYNEQFF
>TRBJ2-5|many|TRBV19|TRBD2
TGTGCCAGTAGTACGGCTAGCGGGAGTGAGACCCAGTACTTC
CASSTASGSETQYF